This is a list of T cell receptor beta chains from one sample in a study of human T cells and chemical hapten exposure. TCRdb reprocessed the RACE reads with MiXCR, giving one entry per CDR3 protein. Here the sample spans 380,000 or so distinct CDR3 sequences, about 4.4% being singletons. Sequences were derived from whole blood, sampled in connection with sensitization to the hapten diphenylcyclopropenone (DPC). These receptors were taken from a woman in her fifties or sixties with alopecia areata. Some clones in this sample may be carry-over from other donors' samples. CDR3s leave out the opening cysteine and the closing phenylalanine or tryptophan. The order of the fields is CDR3 protein, D gene, V gene, CDR3 length, J gene. The D gene is left open where the match is weak.

CDR3: ASSPGLRTSGSNEQF
D: TRBD2
V: TRBV18
length: 15
J: TRBJ2-1

CDR3: ASSRTGAGSQPQH
D: TRBD1
V: TRBV6-5
length: 13
J: TRBJ1-5

CDR3: ASSLRRTKVPGELF
D: .
V: TRBV7-9
length: 14
J: TRBJ2-2

CDR3: ASRSGVGETQY
D: .
V: TRBV19
length: 11
J: TRBJ2-5

CDR3: SATVDTEAF
D: .
V: TRBV20-1
length: 9
J: TRBJ1-1

CDR3: ASSSQREAF
D: .
V: TRBV28
length: 9
J: TRBJ1-1

CDR3: SVPTGGEAF
D: TRBD1
V: TRBV29-1
length: 9
J: TRBJ1-1

CDR3: ASSSYTSTDTQY
D: .
V: TRBV6-6
length: 12
J: TRBJ2-3

CDR3: ASTRPADGYT
D: .
V: TRBV6-2/TRBV6-3
length: 10
J: TRBJ1-2

CDR3: ASSPLLPQRGSTDTQY
D: TRBD2
V: TRBV18
length: 16
J: TRBJ2-3

CDR3: ASSLDGGGLNEQF
D: TRBD2
V: TRBV5-4
length: 13
J: TRBJ2-1

CDR3: ASSDLGTDTQY
D: .
V: TRBV28
length: 11
J: TRBJ2-3

CDR3: ASSRQEINQPQH
D: .
V: TRBV5-6
length: 12
J: TRBJ1-5

CDR3: ASDGVGGGPQDTQY
D: .
V: TRBV2
length: 14
J: TRBJ2-3

CDR3: ASSPPRGYGELF
D: .
V: TRBV7-9
length: 12
J: TRBJ2-2

CDR3: ASSLVGRGLDTQY
D: TRBD1
V: TRBV5-8
length: 13
J: TRBJ2-3

CDR3: ATRPSGQGYEQY
D: TRBD1
V: TRBV6-2/TRBV6-3
length: 12
J: TRBJ2-7

CDR3: ASSPIRLAGNEQF
D: TRBD2
V: TRBV7-9
length: 13
J: TRBJ2-1

CDR3: ASSSSSGAASLNEQF
D: TRBD2
V: TRBV11-2
length: 15
J: TRBJ2-1

CDR3: SARGTKTYEQY
D: .
V: TRBV20-1
length: 11
J: TRBJ2-7

CDR3: ASSSRDRATGELF
D: TRBD1
V: TRBV9
length: 13
J: TRBJ2-2

CDR3: SVEGDRQTSYEQY
D: TRBD1
V: TRBV29-1
length: 13
J: TRBJ2-7

CDR3: ASTRGHLSSSYNSPLH
D: TRBD1
V: TRBV19
length: 16
J: TRBJ1-6

CDR3: SVSSSGGAGDTQY
D: TRBD2
V: TRBV29-1
length: 13
J: TRBJ2-3

CDR3: ASSRDRAAQPQH
D: .
V: TRBV7-8
length: 12
J: TRBJ1-5

CDR3: ASSFGQGNEQF
D: TRBD1
V: TRBV5-4
length: 11
J: TRBJ2-1

CDR3: ASRGTENTGELF
D: TRBD1
V: TRBV9
length: 12
J: TRBJ2-2

CDR3: ASRGGWNQPQH
D: .
V: TRBV6-2/TRBV6-3
length: 11
J: TRBJ1-5

CDR3: ASAKGGGKEETQY
D: .
V: TRBV7-2
length: 13
J: TRBJ2-5

CDR3: ASSQENGGRYNEQF
D: .
V: TRBV4-2
length: 14
J: TRBJ2-1

CDR3: ASSLVSRVDEQF
D: .
V: TRBV7-8
length: 12
J: TRBJ2-1

CDR3: AISGSRVNQPQH
D: .
V: TRBV10-3
length: 12
J: TRBJ1-5

CDR3: ASSLVQGLAGLEQF
D: TRBD2
V: TRBV11-2
length: 14
J: TRBJ2-1

CDR3: ASRLEQQSTDTQY
D: .
V: TRBV2
length: 13
J: TRBJ2-3

CDR3: ASSLAGSGVGAF
D: .
V: TRBV12-3/TRBV12-4
length: 12
J: TRBJ1-1

CDR3: ASSPRTGDPNEQY
D: TRBD1
V: TRBV5-1
length: 13
J: TRBJ2-7

CDR3: ASSQDRGGTVETQY
D: .
V: TRBV4-1
length: 14
J: TRBJ2-5

CDR3: ASSLEKGPNEQF
D: .
V: TRBV7-9
length: 12
J: TRBJ2-1

CDR3: ASRRLAGFYEQY
D: TRBD2
V: TRBV6-2/TRBV6-3
length: 12
J: TRBJ2-7

CDR3: ASSDGTGHTGELF
D: TRBD1
V: TRBV27
length: 13
J: TRBJ2-2

CDR3: ASSYRRRDSTTDTQY
D: .
V: TRBV6-2/TRBV6-3
length: 15
J: TRBJ2-3

CDR3: SVEGSYSSGYT
D: .
V: TRBV29-1
length: 11
J: TRBJ1-2

CDR3: ASRGTSVNGELF
D: TRBD2
V: TRBV2
length: 12
J: TRBJ2-2

CDR3: ASTGTGDGVTQY
D: TRBD1
V: TRBV6-6
length: 12
J: TRBJ2-3

CDR3: ASSLARLAGGSYNEQF
D: TRBD2
V: TRBV7-8
length: 16
J: TRBJ2-1

CDR3: ASSDPVLVAGGQETQY
D: TRBD2
V: TRBV12-3/TRBV12-4
length: 16
J: TRBJ2-5

CDR3: ASSFFRGSNTEAF
D: .
V: TRBV7-9
length: 13
J: TRBJ1-1

CDR3: ASSFGGTANTEAF
D: TRBD1
V: TRBV7-8
length: 13
J: TRBJ1-1

CDR3: AWRGYAYTEAF
D: .
V: TRBV30
length: 11
J: TRBJ1-1